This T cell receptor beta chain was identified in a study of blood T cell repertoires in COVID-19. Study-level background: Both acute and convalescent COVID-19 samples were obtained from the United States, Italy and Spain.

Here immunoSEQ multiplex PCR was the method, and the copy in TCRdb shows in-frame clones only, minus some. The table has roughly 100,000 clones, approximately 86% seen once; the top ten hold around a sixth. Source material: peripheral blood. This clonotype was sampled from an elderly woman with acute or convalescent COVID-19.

The CDR3 DNA reads TGTGCCAGCAGCTTCCGGGACAGGGGGCGCGGGAGCTCCTACAATGAGCAGTTCTTC. Protein sequence: CASSFRDRGRGSSYNEQFF. J is TRBJ2-1 and V is TRBV7-3, with 12 bases that match TRBD1. Germline CDR1 and CDR2: SGHTA and FQGTGA. The CDR3 consists of 19 residues. The junction had 9 bases not matched to a gene; V was cut back by 3 bases and J by 0 bases. Using reference TRBV7-3 and TRBJ2-1 for the parts outside the CDR3, the full variable domain is GAGVSQTPSNKVTEKGKYVELRCDPISGHTALYWYRQSLGQGPEFLIYFQGTGAADDSGLPNDRFFAVRPEGSVSTLKIQRTERGDSAVYLCASSFRDRGRGSSYNEQFFGPGTRLTVL.